The T cell receptor (beta chain) under discussion was sequenced for a study of shared clonotypes between healthy human individuals. Findings of the study overall: Only blood samples were collected, and tissue repertoires likely differ. It was the non-shared clonotypes that had lower generation probabilities than clonotypes shared by all four donors.

When replicate PCRs were run on sorted subsets, they used 150 to 250 ng DNA, some 33,000 T cell genomes. Produced via immunoSEQ multiplex PCR; TCRdb's table is partial and in-frame only. The repertoire has about 2.1 million clones, roughly 93% of them found once; the top ten carry less than 2%. Notes on this clone: Its antigen is undetermined.

Only CD45RO-negative cells positively selected for CCR7 counted as naive CD8 cells, so terminally differentiated effector memory CD45RA+ cells were excluded. Donors had no recently reported acute infections or vaccinations and were HIV-negative. Sequencing was done on a sample of naive CD8+ T cells from PBMCs. This sequence was found in a man aged 18 to 30 in good health. Some clones in this sample may be carry-over from other donors' samples.

CDR3 loop: CASSLGLQADTQYF. The CDR3 DNA reads TGTGCCAGCAGCTTGGGACTACAAGCCGATACGCAGTATTTT. V is TRBV5-6 and J is TRBJ2-3, with a tentative D call TRBD2 (5 bases). V was clipped by 0 bases and J by 6 bases, with 11 bases between them. Germline values: CDR1 SGHDT, CDR2 YYEEEE. The CDR3 length is 14 residues. The full variable domain, in which reference TRBV5-6 and TRBJ2-3 provide the parts outside the CDR3, is DAGVTQSPTHLIKTRGQQVTLRCSPKSGHDTVSWYQQALGQGPQFIFQYYEEEERQRGNFPDRFSGHQFPNYSSELNVNALLLGDSALYLCASSLGLQADTQYFGPGTRLTVL.